One and the same sample provided the 15 T cell receptor beta chains below, sequenced in a study of T cell changes during pregnancy in multiple sclerosis. The assay was immunoSEQ multiplex PCR, and TCRdb's table has in-frame clones only and misses some. The sample yields 30,000 or so clones, 89% seen once. Specimen: CD8+ T cells from peripheral blood mononuclear cells, collected in the third trimester of pregnancy. All receptors derive from a female donor with multiple sclerosis, enrolled in a pregnancy study.

This clone was seen only once. V usage is TRBV4-2 and J usage is TRBJ2-1, with D maybe TRBD1 (6 bases). This CDR3 has 17 residues. Trimming removed 3 bases at V and 9 bases at J, with 24 bases between. The germline V gene has CDR1 LGHNA and CDR2 YNFKEQ. CDR3 in DNA: TGTGCCAGCAGCCATCTACCCACTCTAGGGGGTGGGGCTGAGCAGTTCTTC. This codes for CASSHLPTLGGGAEQFF.

This rearrangement joins TRBV9 to TRBJ2-3; D may be TRBD1 (5 bases). The germline V gene encodes CDR1 SGDLS and CDR2 YYNGEE. Trimming stripped 2 bases from V and 0 bases from J, with 7 bases between. This CDR3 is built from 14 residues. The chain's CDR3 is CASSVAGSTDTQYF. The CDR3 DNA is TGTGCCAGCAGCGTCGCAGGGAGCACAGATACGCAGTATTTT.

V and J are TRBV30 and TRBJ1-1, with a tentative D call TRBD1 (5 bases). The germline V gene has CDR1 GTSNPN and CDR2 SVGIG (reference sequence). V lost 2 bases, J lost 2 bases, and 9 bases lay in between. The CDR3 has 13 amino acids. This chain's CDR3 is CAWSTTDNTEAFF. The CDR3 region has the DNA TGTGCCTGGAGTACGACAGACAACACTGAAGCTTTCTTT.

This clone was recorded only once. For the CDR3, the DNA is TGTGCCAGCAGCTTAGCGAGCCGCGGGGAGACCCAGTACTTC. Amino acid sequence: CASSLASRGETQYF. The chain is built from TRBV7-8 and TRBJ2-5; possibly TRBD2 for D (5 bases). The CDR3 covers 14 residues. Trimming shortened V by 0 bases and J by 5 bases, and 10 bases separated the two germline ends. CDR1 and CDR2 (germline): SGHVS, FQNEAQ.

This chain links TRBV5-1 with TRBJ2-5, with TRBD1 identical over 11 bases. CDR1 is SGHRS and CDR2 is YFSETQ in the germline V gene. J lost 3 bases, V lost 3 bases, and 4 bases had no gene match. The CDR3 extends over 15 amino acids. The CDR3 is CASSSGQGVKETQYF. CDR3 nucleotide sequence: TGCGCCAGCAGCTCGGGACAGGGGGTTAAAGAGACCCAGTACTTC.

This sequence joins TRBV9 and TRBJ2-3; 11 bases map to TRBD2. The CDR3 consists of 15 residues. V lost 5 bases, J lost 4 bases, and 6 bases stayed unmatched. From germline, CDR1 is SGDLS and CDR2 YYNGEE. CDR3 DNA: TGTGCCAGCAGTCTTAGCGGGGGGGCCCCAGATACGCAGTATTTT. As protein: CASSLSGGAPDTQYF.

This chain connects TRBV27 to TRBJ1-1, with 7 bases that match TRBD1. V dropped 3 bases and J dropped 4; count of bases not matched to a gene: 2. The CDR3 extends over 13 amino acids. CDR1 MNHEY and CDR2 SMNVEV come from the germline V gene (reference sequence). The CDR3 region has the DNA TGTGCCAGCAGTTTGAACAGGGGCACTGAAGCTTTCTTT. Protein: CASSLNRGTEAFF.

The V gene is TRBV19, the J gene TRBJ2-1; D might be TRBD2 (5 bases). Germline V gene data show CDR1 as LNHDA and CDR2 as SQIVND (reference sequence). Trimming removed 7 bases from V and 5 bases from J, with 18 bases in between. The CDR3 totals 15 residues. The CDR3 reads CASNLGRPGDNEQFF. The CDR3 nucleotides read TGTGCCAGTAACCTCGGGCGCCCCGGGGACAATGAGCAGTTCTTC.

The V call is TRBV7-6, the J call TRBJ1-5; D is ambiguous. V gave up 5 bases and J gave up 2 bases, with 10 bases separating them. CDR1 and CDR2 from the germline V gene are SGHVS and FNYEAQ. The CDR3 contains 14 residues. The CDR3, as DNA: TGTGCCAGCAGCCCCGGGAGGGGCAATCAGCCCCAGCATTTT. Protein sequence: CASSPGRGNQPQHF.

The chain couples TRBV7-8 to TRBJ2-1; TRBD2 agrees at 9 bases. Trimming at V came to 8 bases and at J to 10 bases, leaving 15 bases not matched to a gene. The CDR3 extends over 15 amino acids. The germline V gene has CDR1 SGHVS and CDR2 FQNEAQ. In DNA form, the CDR3 reads TGTGCCAGCCTCTCTTGGGCGGGAGGGCCCGGGGAGCAGTTCTTC. Protein product: CASLSWAGGPGEQFF.

The rearrangement links TRBV4-1 to TRBJ2-1; the match to TRBD2 covers 10 bases. The CDR3 contains 16 residues. CDR1 MGHRA and CDR2 YSYEKL come from the germline V gene. J gave up 4 bases and V 0 bases, and 3 bases lay outside the gene matches. The CDR3, as DNA: TGCGCCAGCAGCCAAGAAGGGACTAGCGATTACAATGAGCAGTTCTTC. It specifies CASSQEGTSDYNEQFF.

The rearrangement joins TRBV9 to TRBJ2-7, with a weak D call TRBD1 (5 bases). The CDR3 totals 14 residues. V was clipped by 0 bases and J by 2 bases, with 9 bases between them. Germline V gene data show CDR1 as SGDLS and CDR2 as YYNGEE. CDR3 region: CASSVVDRAYEQYF. CDR3 coding DNA: TGTGCCAGCAGCGTAGTAGACAGAGCCTACGAGCAGTACTTC.

This clone has a handful of counts. This chain links TRBV19 with TRBJ2-1; 10 nucleotides line up with TRBD2. From germline, CDR1 is LNHDA and CDR2 SQIVND (reference sequence). The CDR3 covers 17 residues. The trim removed 3 bases at V and 4 bases at J, leaving 9 bases unmatched. CDR3 coding DNA: TGTGCCAGTAGTATCCTAGCGGGGGCCGATCTTTACAATGAGCAGTTCTTC. Protein: CASSILAGADLYNEQFF. Together with reference TRBV19 and TRBJ2-1, the CDR3 gives the full variable domain: DGGITQSPKYLFRKEGQNVTLSCEQNLNHDAMYWYRQDPGQGLRLIYYSQIVNDFQKGDIAEGYSVSREKKESFPLTVTSAQKNPTAFYLCASSILAGADLYNEQFFGPGTRLTVL.

The chain combines TRBV10-3 with TRBJ1-2, with a tentative D call TRBD1 (5 bases). The CDR3 consists of 13 residues. In germline, CDR1 is ENHRY, CDR2 SYGVKD. Trimming stripped 2 bases from V and 6 bases from J, with 10 bases between. CDR3 in amino acids: CAISEPNRHGYTF. The CDR3 region has the DNA TGTGCCATCAGTGAGCCGAACAGGCATGGCTACACCTTC.

The chain is built from TRBV9 and TRBJ1-1, with TRBD1 matching over 11 bases. The CDR3 loop spans 16 amino acids. The germline gives CDR1 SGDLS, CDR2 YYNGEE. Germline trimming cut 5 bases from V and 4 bases from J; bases unmatched to any gene: 10. The CDR3 protein is CASSPFTGTGGTEAFF. The CDR3, as DNA: TGTGCCAGCAGTCCATTCACCGGGACAGGGGGCACTGAAGCTTTCTTT.